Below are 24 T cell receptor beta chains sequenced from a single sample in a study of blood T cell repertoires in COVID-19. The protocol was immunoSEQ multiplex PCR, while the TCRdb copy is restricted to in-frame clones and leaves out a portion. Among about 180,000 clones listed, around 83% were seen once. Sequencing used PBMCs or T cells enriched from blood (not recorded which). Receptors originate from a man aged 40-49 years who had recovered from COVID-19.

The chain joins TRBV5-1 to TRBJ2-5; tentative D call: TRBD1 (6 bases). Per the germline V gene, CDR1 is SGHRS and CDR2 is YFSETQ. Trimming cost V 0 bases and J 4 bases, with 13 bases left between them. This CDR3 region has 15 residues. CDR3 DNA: TGCGCCAGCAGCTTGGGGCCTCAGGGGCGAGAGACCCAGTACTTC. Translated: CASSLGPQGRETQYF.

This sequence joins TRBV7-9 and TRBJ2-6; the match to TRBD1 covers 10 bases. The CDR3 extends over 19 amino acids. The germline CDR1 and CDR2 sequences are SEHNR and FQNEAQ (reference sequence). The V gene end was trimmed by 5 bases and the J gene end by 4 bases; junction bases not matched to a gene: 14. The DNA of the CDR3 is TGTGCCAGCAGCCAGCGATCAAGACAGGGGGCATCAGGGGCCAACGTCCTGACTTTC. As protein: CASSQRSRQGASGANVLTF.

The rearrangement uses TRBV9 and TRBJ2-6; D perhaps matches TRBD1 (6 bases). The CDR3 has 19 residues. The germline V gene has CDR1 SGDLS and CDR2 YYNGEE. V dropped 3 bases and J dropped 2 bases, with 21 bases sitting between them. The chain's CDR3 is CASSAGLQGTTAGANVLTF. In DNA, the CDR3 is TGTGCCAGCAGCGCCGGATTACAGGGAACTACGGCTGGGGCCAACGTCCTGACTTTC.

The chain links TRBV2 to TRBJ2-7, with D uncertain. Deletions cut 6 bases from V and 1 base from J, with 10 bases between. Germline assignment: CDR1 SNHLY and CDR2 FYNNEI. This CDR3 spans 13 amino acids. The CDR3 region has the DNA TGTGCCAGCAGAGGCCTACAGTCCTACGAGCAGTACTTC. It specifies CASRGLQSYEQYF. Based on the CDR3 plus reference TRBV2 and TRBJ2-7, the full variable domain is EPEVTQTPSHQVTQMGQEVILRCVPISNHLYFYWYRQILGQKVEFLVSFYNNEISEKSEIFDDQFSVERPDGSNFTLKIRSTKLEDSAMYFCASRGLQSYEQYFGPGTRLTVT.

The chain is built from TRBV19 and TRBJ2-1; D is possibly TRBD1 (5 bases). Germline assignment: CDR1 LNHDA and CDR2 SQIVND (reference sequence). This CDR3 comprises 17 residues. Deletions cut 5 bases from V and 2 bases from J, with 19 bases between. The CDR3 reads CASSAYRWRNAYNEQFF. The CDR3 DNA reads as TGTGCCAGTAGTGCCTACAGGTGGCGTAACGCCTACAATGAGCAGTTCTTC.

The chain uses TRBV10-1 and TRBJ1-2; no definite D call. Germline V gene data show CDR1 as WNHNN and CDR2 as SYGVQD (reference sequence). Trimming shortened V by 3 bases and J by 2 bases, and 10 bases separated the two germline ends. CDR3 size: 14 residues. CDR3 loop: CASSDPRVNYGYTF. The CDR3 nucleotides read TGCGCCAGCAGTGACCCGAGGGTGAACTATGGCTACACCTTC.

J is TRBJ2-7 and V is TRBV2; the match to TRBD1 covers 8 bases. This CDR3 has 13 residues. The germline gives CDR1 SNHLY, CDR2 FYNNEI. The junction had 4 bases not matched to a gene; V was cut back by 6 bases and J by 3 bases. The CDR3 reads CASRPGQVYEQYF. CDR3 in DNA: TGTGCCAGCAGGCCGGGACAGGTCTACGAGCAGTACTTC.

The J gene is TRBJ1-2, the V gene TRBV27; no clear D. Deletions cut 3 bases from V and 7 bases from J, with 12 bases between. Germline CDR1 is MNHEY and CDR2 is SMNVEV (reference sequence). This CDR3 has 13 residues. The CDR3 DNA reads TGTGCCAGCAGTTTCCTCGGAGAAACTGGCTACACCTTC. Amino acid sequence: CASSFLGETGYTF.

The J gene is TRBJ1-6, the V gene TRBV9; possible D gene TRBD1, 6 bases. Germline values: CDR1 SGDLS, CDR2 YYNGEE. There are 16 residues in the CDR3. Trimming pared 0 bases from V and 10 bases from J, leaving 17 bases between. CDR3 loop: CASSVEGNREESPLHF. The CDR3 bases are TGTGCCAGCAGCGTAGAGGGCAACAGGGAAGAATCACCCCTCCACTTT.

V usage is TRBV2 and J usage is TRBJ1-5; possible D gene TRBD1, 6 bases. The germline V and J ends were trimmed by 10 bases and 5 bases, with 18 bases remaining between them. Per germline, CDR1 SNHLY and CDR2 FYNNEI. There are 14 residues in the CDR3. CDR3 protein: CATQGDGQHQPQHF. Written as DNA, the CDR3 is TGTGCCACACAGGGTGACGGACAGCATCAGCCCCAGCATTTT.

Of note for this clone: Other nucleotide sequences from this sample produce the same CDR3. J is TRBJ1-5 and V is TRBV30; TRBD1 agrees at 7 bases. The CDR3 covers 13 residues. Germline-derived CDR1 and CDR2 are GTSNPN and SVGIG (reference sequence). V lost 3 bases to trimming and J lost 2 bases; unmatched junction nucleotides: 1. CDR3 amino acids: CAWSDRGNQPQHF. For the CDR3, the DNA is TGTGCCTGGAGCGACAGGGGCAATCAGCCCCAGCATTTT.

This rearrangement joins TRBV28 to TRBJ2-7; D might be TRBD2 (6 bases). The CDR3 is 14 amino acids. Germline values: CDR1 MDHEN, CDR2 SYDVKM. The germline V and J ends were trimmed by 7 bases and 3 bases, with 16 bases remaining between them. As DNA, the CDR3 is TGTGCCAGCACCTCACCGGGACTGATCTACGAGCAGTACTTC. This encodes CASTSPGLIYEQYF.

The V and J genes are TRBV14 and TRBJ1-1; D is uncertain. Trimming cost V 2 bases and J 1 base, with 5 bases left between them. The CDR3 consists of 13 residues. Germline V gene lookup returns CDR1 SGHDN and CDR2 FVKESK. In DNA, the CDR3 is TGTGCCAGCAGCCAAACATCGAACACTGAAGCTTTCTTT. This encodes CASSQTSNTEAFF.

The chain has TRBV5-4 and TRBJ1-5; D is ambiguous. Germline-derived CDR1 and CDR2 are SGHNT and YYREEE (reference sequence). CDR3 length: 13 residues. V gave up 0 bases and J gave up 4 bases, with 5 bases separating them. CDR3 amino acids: CASSLDQNQPQHF. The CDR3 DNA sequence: TGTGCCAGCAGCTTGGATCAGAATCAGCCCCAGCATTTT.

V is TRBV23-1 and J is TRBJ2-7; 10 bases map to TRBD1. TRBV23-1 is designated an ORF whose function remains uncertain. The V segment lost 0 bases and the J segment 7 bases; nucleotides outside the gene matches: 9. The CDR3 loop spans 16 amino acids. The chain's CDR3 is CASSQSQRQGAGEQYF. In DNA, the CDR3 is TGCGCCAGCAGTCAATCTCAGAGACAGGGGGCGGGGGAGCAGTACTTC.

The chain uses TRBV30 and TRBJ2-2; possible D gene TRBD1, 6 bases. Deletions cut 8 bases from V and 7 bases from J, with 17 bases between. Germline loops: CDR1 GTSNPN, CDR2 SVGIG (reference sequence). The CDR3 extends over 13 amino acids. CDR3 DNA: TGTGCCGGGGGCAGCAGGGGCATCGGGGAGCTGTTTTTT. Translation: CAGGSRGIGELFF.

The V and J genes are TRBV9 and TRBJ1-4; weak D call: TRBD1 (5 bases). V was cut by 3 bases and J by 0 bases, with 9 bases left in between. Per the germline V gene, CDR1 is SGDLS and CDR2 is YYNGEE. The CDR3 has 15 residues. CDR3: CASSGDRPTNEKLFF. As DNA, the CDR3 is TGTGCCAGCAGCGGAGACAGACCAACTAATGAAAAACTGTTTTTT.

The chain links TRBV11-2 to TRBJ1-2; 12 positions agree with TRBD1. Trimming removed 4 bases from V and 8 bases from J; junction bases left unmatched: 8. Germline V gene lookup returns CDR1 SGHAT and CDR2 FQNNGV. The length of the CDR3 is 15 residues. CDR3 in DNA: TGTGCCAGCAGCTCTCTGGGACAGGGGGCGATAGGCTACACCTTC. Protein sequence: CASSSLGQGAIGYTF.

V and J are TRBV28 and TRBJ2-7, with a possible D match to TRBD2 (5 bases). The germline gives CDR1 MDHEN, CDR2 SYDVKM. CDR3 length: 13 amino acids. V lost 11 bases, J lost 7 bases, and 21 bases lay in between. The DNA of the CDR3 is TGTGCCGGGCGGAGGTCTTCGTTAGAGGAGCAGTACTTC. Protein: CAGRRSSLEEQYF.

The CDR3 coding sequence is TGTGCCAGCAGCGTCGGGACAGGGCATCTAAATGAAAAACTGTTTTTT. This translates into CASSVGTGHLNEKLFF. The V and J genes are TRBV5-5 and TRBJ1-4, with TRBD1 matching 9 bases. The CDR3 extends over 16 amino acids. Losses at the gene ends were 4 bases for V and 5 bases for J; bases not matched to a gene: 9. Per the germline V gene, CDR1 is SGHKS and CDR2 is YYEKEE (reference sequence).

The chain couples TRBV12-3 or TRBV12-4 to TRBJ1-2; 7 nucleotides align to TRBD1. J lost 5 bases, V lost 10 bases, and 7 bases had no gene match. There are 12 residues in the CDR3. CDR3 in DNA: TGTGCCACCGGACAGGATTATTATGGCTACACCTTC. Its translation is CATGQDYYGYTF.

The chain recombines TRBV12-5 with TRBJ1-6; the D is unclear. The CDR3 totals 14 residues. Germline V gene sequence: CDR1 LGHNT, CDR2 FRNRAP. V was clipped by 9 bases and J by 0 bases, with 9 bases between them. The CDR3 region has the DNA TGTGCTAGCGGGAAGAGCTCCTATAATTCACCCCTCCACTTT. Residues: CASGKSSYNSPLHF.

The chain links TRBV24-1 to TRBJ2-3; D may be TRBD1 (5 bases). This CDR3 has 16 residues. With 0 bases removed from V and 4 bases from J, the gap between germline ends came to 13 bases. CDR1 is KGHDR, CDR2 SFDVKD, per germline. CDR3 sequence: CATSDLRAGYADTQYF. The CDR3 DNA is TGTGCCACCAGTGATTTGAGGGCAGGGTACGCAGATACGCAGTATTTT.

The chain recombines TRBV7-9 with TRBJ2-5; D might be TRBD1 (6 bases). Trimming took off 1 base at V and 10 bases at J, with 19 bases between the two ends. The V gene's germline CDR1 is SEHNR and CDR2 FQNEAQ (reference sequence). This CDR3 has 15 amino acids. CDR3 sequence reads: CASSLDWDTQEYQYF. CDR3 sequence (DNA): TGTGCCAGCAGCTTAGACTGGGACACCCAGGAGTACCAGTACTTC.